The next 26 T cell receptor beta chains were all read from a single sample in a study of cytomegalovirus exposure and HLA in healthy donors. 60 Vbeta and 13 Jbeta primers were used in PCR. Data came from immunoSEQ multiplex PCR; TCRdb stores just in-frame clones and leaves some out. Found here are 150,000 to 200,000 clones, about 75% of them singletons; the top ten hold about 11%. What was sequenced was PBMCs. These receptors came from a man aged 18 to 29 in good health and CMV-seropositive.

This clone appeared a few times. The DNA of the CDR3 is TGTGCCAGCAGCTTAGAGCTGGCCGGGGAGCTGTTTTTT. Residues: CASSLELAGELFF. The V call is TRBV7-3, the J call TRBJ2-2; no clear D gene. The CDR3 has 13 amino acids. Trimming took 2 bases from V and 6 from J, leaving 7 bases between them. Per germline, CDR1 SGHTA and CDR2 FQGTGA.

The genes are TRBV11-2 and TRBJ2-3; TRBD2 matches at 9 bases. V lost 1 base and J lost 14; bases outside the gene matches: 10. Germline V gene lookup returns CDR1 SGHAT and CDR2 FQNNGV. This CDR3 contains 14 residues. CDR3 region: CASSLGAGSGRWYF. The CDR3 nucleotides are TGTGCCAGCAGCTTAGGAGCTGGCAGCGGGAGGTGGTATTTT.

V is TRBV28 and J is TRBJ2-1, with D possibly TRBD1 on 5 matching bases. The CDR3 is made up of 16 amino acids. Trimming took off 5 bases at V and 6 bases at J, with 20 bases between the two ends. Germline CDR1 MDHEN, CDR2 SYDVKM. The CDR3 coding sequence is TGTGCCAGCAGTCTACCTACAGGCCCCCAGGGCAATGAGCAGTTCTTC. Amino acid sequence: CASSLPTGPQGNEQFF.

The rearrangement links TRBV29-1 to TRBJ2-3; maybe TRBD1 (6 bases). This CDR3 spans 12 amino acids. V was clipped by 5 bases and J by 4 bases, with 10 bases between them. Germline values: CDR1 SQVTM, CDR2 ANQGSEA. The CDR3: CSVTRGSDTQYF. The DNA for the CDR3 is TGCAGCGTTACCAGGGGATCAGATACGCAGTATTTT.

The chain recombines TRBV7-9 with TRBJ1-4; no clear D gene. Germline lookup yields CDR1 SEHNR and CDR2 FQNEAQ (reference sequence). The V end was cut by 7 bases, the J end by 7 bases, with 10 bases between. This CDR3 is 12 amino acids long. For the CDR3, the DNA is TGTGCCAGCATTGGAGGCGGTGAAAAACTGTTTTTT. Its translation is CASIGGGEKLFF.

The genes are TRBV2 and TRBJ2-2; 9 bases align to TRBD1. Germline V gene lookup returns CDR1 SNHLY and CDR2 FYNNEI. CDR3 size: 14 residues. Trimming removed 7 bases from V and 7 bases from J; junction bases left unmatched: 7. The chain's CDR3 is CASNRQGGIGELFF. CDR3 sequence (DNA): TGTGCCAGCAACCGACAGGGGGGGATCGGGGAGCTGTTTTTT. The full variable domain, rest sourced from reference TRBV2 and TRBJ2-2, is EPEVTQTPSHQVTQMGQEVILRCVPISNHLYFYWYRQILGQKVEFLVSFYNNEISEKSEIFDDQFSVERPDGSNFTLKIRSTKLEDSAMYFCASNRQGGIGELFFGEGSRLTVL.

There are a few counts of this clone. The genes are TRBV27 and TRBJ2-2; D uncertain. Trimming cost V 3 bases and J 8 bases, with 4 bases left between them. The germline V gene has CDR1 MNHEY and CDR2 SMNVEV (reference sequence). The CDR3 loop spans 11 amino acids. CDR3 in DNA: TGTGCCAGCAGTTTCGGGGGGGAGCTGTTTTTT. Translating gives CASSFGGELFF.

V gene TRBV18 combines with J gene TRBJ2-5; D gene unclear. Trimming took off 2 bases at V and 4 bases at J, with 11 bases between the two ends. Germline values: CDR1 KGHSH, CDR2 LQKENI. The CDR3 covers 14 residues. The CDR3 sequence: CASSPTITGETQYF. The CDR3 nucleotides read TGTGCCAGCTCACCAACTATAACGGGAGAGACCCAGTACTTC.

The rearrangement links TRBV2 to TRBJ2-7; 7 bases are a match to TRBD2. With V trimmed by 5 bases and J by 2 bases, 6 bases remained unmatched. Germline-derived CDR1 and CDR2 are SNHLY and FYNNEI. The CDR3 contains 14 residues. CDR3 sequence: CASSQPSGAYEQYF. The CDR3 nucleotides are TGTGCCAGCAGTCAACCTAGCGGCGCCTACGAGCAGTACTTC.

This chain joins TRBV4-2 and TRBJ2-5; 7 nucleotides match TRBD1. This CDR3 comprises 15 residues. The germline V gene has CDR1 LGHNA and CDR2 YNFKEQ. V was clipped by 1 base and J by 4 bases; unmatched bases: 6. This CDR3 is CASSQGTGVRETQYF. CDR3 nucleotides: TGTGCCAGCAGCCAAGGCACAGGGGTTCGAGAGACCCAGTACTTC.

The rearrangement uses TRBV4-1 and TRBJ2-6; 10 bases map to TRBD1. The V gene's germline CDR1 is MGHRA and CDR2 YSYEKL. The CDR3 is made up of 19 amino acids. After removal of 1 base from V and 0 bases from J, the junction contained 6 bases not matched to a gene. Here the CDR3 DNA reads TGCGCCAGCAGCCAAGGGGGACAGGGGATAGGCTCTGGGGCCAACGTCCTGACTTTC. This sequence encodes CASSQGGQGIGSGANVLTF.

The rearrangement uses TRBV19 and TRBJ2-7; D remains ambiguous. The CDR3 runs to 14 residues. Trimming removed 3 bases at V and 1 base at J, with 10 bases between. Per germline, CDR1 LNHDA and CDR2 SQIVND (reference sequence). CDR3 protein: CASSIGRSSYEQYF. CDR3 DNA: TGTGCCAGTAGTATTGGCAGGTCGTCCTACGAGCAGTACTTC.

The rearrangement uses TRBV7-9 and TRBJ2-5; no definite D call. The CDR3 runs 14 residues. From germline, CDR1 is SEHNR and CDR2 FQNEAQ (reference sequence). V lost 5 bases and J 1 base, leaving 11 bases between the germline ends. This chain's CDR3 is CASSLDTLQETQYF. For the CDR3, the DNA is TGTGCCAGCAGCCTCGACACCCTCCAAGAGACCCAGTACTTC. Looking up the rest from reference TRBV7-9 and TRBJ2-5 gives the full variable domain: DTGVSQNPRHKITKRGQNVTFRCDPISEHNRLYWYRQTLGQGPEFLTYFQNEAQLEKSRLLSDRFSAERPKGSFSTLEIQRTEQGDSAMYLCASSLDTLQETQYFGPGTRLLVL.

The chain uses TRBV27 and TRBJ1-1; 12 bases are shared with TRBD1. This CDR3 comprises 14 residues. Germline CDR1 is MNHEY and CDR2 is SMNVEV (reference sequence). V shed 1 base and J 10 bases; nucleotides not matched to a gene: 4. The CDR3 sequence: CASSLFGTGGPAFF. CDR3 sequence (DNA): TGTGCCAGCAGTTTATTTGGGACAGGGGGCCCAGCTTTCTTT.

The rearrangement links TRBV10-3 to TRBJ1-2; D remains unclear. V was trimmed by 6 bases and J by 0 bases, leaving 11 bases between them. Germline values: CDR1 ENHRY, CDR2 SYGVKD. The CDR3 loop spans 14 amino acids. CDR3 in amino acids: CAISETLANYGYTF. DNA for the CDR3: TGTGCCATCAGCGAGACACTAGCTAACTATGGCTACACCTTC.

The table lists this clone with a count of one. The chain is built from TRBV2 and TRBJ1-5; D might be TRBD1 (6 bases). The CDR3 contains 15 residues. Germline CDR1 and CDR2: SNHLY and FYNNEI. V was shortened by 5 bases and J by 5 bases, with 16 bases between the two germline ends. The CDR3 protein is CASSTGTTTYQPQHF. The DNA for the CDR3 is TGTGCCAGCAGTACAGGGACCACTACTTATCAGCCCCAGCATTTT.

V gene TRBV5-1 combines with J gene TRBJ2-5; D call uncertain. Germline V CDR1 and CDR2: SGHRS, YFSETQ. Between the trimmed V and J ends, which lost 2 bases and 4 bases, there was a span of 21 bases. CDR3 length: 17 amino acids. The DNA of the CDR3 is TGCGCCAGCAGCTTTGGGTCGAAGGTGGATGGCGGAGAGACCCAGTACTTC. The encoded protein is CASSFGSKVDGGETQYF. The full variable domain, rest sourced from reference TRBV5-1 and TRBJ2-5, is KAGVTQTPRYLIKTRGQQVTLSCSPISGHRSVSWYQQTPGQGLQFLFEYFSETQRNKGNFPGRFSGRQFSNSRSEMNVSTLELGDSALYLCASSFGSKVDGGETQYFGPGTRLLVL.

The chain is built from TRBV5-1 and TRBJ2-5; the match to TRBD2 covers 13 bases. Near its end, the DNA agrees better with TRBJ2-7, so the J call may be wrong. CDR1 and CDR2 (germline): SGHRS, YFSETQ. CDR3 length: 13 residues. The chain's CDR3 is CASRTSGSYEQYF. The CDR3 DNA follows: TGCGCCAGCCGGACTAGCGGGAGCTACGAGCAGTACTTC.

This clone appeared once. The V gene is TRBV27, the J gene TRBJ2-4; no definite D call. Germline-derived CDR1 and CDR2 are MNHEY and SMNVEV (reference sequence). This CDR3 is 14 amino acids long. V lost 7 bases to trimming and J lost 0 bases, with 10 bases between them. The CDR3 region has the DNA TGTGCCAGCACTGCTCGGGTAGCCAAAAACATTCAGTACTTC. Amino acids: CASTARVAKNIQYF.

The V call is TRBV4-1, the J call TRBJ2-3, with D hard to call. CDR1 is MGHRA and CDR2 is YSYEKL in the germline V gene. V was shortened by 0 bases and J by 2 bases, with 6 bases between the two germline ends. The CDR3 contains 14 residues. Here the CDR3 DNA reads TGCGCCAGCAGCCAAGAAATAAACACAGATACGCAGTATTTT. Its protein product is CASSQEINTDTQYF.

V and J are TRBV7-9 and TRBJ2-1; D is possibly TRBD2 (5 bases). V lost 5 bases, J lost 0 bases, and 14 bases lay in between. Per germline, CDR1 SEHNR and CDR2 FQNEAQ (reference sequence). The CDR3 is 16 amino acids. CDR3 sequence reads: CASSDDYASSYNEQFF. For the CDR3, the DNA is TGTGCCAGCAGCGATGACTATGCGAGCTCCTACAATGAGCAGTTCTTC.

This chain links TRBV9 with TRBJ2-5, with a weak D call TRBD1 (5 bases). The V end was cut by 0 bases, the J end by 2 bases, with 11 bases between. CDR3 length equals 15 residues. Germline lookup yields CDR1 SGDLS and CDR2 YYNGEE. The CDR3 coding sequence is TGTGCCAGCAGCGTAGATACAGGAAAACAAGAGACCCAGTACTTC. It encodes CASSVDTGKQETQYF.

CDR3 amino acids: CASSLGDRVGYTF. CDR3 coding DNA: TGTGCCAGCAGTTTAGGGGACAGGGTTGGCTACACCTTC. The chain employs TRBV28 and TRBJ1-2; TRBD1 matches at 9 bases. CDR1 and CDR2 (germline): MDHEN, SYDVKM. There are 13 residues in the CDR3. Trimming at V came to 2 bases and at J to 7 bases, leaving 2 bases not matched to a gene.

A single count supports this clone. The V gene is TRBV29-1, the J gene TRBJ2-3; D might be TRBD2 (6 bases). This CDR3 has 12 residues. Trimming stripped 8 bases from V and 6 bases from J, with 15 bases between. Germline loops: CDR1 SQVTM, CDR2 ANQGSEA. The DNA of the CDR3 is TGCAGCTCACAAACGGGGAGGGATACGCAGTATTTT. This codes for CSSQTGRDTQYF.

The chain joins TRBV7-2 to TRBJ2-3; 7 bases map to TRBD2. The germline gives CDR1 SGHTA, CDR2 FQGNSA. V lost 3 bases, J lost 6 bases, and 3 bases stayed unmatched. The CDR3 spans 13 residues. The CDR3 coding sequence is TGTGCCAGCAGCTTGACGGGAGGTGATACGCAGTATTTT. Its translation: CASSLTGGDTQYF. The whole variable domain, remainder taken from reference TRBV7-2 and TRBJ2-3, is GAGVSQSPSNKVTEKGKDVELRCDPISGHTALYWYRQSLGQGLEFLIYFQGNSAPDKSGLPSDRFSAERTGGSVSTLTIQRTQQEDSAVYLCASSLTGGDTQYFGPGTRLTVL.

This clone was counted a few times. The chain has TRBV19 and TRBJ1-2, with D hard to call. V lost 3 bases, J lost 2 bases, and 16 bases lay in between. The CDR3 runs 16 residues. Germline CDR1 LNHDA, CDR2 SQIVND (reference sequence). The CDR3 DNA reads TGTGCCAGTAGTATGATTCTAGGTGGCACCAACTATGGCTACACCTTC. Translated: CASSMILGGTNYGYTF.